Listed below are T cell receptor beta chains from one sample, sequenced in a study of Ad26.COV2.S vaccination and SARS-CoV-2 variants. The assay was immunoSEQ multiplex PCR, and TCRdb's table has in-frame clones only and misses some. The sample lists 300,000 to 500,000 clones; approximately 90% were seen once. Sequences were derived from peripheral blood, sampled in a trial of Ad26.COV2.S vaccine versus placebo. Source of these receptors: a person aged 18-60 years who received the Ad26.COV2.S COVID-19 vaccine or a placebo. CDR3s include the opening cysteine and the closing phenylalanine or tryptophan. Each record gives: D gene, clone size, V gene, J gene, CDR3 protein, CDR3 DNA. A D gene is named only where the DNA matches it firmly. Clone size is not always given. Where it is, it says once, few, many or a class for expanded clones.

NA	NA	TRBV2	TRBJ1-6	CASRRDNNSPLHF	TGTGCCAGCAGGAGGGATAATAATTCACCCCTCCACTTT
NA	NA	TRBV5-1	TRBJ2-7	CASSLSRGPYEQYF	TGCGCCAGCAGCTTGTCCAGGGGTCCCTACGAGCAGTACTTC
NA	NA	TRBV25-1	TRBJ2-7	CASSESGVNYEQYF	TGTGCCAGCAGTGAATCTGGGGTCAACTACGAGCAGTACTTC
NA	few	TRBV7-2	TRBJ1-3	CASSLTAFYGNTIYF	TGTGCCAGCAGCTTAACAGCTTTTTATGGAAACACCATATATTTT
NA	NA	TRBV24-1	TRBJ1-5	CATSDKTVGGNQPQHF	TGTGCCACCAGTGATAAGACAGTGGGAGGGAATCAGCCCCAGCATTTT
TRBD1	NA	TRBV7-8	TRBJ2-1	CASSQGVAAWYEQFF	TGTGCCAGCAGCCAGGGGGTCGCAGCTTGGTATGAGCAGTTCTTC
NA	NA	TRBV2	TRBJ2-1	CASSLGPGGEQFF	TGTGCCAGCAGTTTAGGACCGGGGGGCGAGCAGTTCTTC
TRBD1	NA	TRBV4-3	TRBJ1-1	CASSQVVGQGFMNTEAFF	TGCGCCAGCAGCCAAGTTGTGGGACAGGGGTTCATGAACACTGAAGCTTTCTTT
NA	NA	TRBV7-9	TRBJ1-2	CASSSGAGPYGYTF	TGTGCCAGCAGCTCGGGAGCAGGACCATATGGCTACACCTTC
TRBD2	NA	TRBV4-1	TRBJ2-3	CASSQGIAGWDTQYF	TGCGCCAGCAGCCAAGGGATAGCGGGGTGGGATACGCAGTATTTT
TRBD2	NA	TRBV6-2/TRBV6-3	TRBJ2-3	CASSRWTVRGGVSDTQYF	TGTGCCAGCAGCCGCTGGACGGTGCGGGGGGGCGTCTCAGATACGCAGTATTTT
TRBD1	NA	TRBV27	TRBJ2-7	CASSLSGQGDAYEQYF	TGTGCCAGCAGTTTATCCGGACAGGGGGATGCCTACGAGCAGTACTTC
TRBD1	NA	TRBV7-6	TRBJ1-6	CASSLSTGPASPLHF	TGTGCCAGCAGCTTGTCGACAGGGCCGGCTTCACCCCTCCACTTT
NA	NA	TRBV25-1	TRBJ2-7	CASSGQVSYEQYF	TGTGCCAGCAGTGGTCAGGTCTCCTACGAGCAGTACTTC
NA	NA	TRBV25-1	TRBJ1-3	CASSEVGNTIYF	TGTGCCAGCAGTGAAGTTGGAAACACCATATATTTT
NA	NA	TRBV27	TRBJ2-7	CASIRGGREQYF	TGTGCCAGCATTCGAGGGGGACGGGAGCAGTACTTC
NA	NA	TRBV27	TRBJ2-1	CASSLSGARQRNEQFF	TGTGCCAGCAGTTTATCAGGGGCCAGACAGAGGAATGAGCAGTTCTTC
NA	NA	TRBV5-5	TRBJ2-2	CASSRSGPPATGELFF	TGTGCCAGCAGCCGCAGCGGGCCACCAGCCACCGGGGAGCTGTTTTTT
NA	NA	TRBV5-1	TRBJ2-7	CASRGAIHEQYF	TGCGCCAGCAGGGGTGCGATCCACGAGCAGTACTTC
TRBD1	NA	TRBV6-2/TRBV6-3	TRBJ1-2	CASSRDRRSNGYTF	TGTGCCAGCAGTAGGGACAGGCGGTCCAATGGCTACACCTTC
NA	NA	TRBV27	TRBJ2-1	CASSSERNEQFF	TGTGCCAGCAGCTCCGAAAGGAATGAGCAGTTCTTC
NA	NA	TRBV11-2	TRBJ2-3	CASSSRSRADTQYF	TGTGCCAGCAGCTCCCGTAGCCGGGCAGATACGCAGTATTTT
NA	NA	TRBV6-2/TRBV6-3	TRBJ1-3	CASSFDPGSSGNTIYF	TGTGCCAGCAGTTTCGACCCCGGCTCCTCTGGAAACACCATATATTTT
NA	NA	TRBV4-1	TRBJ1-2	CASSPHVSSNYGYTF	TGCGCCAGCAGCCCCCACGTGAGTTCTAACTATGGCTACACCTTC
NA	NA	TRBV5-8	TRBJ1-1	CASSQGTPEGAFF	TGTGCCAGCAGCCAAGGGACCCCTGAGGGAGCTTTCTTT
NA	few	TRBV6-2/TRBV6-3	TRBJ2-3	CASSYGGATDTQYF	TGTGCCAGCAGTTACGGGGGGGCCACAGATACGCAGTATTTT
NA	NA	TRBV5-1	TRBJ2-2	CASSLGTWAENGELFF	TGCGCCAGCAGCCTGGGGACATGGGCTGAGAACGGGGAGCTGTTTTTT
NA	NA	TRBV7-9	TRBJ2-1	CASSSSPSNINEQFF	TGTGCCAGCAGCTCTTCCCCCTCGAACATCAATGAGCAGTTCTTC
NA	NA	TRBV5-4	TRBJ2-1	CASSLAGAGGPEQFF	TGTGCCAGCAGCTTGGCCGGGGCAGGGGGGCCCGAGCAGTTCTTC
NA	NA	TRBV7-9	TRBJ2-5	CASSPGLFRGTKETQYF	TGTGCCAGCAGCCCTGGACTATTCAGGGGGACCAAAGAGACCCAGTACTTC
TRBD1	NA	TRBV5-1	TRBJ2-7	CASSLNTGVNEQYF	TGCGCCAGCAGCTTGAATACAGGGGTTAACGAGCAGTACTTC
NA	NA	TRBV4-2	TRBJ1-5	CASSQGVGETNQPQHF	TGTGCCAGCAGCCAAGGAGTAGGGGAGACCAATCAGCCCCAGCATTTT
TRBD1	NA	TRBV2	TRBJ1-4	CASSRGGVEKLFF	TGTGCCAGCAGTAGAGGGGGCGTTGAAAAACTGTTTTTT
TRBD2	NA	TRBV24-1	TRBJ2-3	CATSDLERGGTDTQYF	TGTGCCACCAGTGATTTGGAGCGGGGGGGCACAGATACGCAGTATTTT
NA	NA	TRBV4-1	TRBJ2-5	CASSHWGRETQYF	TGCGCCAGCAGCCATTGGGGTCGGGAGACCCAGTACTTC
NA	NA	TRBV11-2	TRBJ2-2	CASSLRGGTGELFF	TGTGCCAGCAGCTTAAGGGGGGGAACCGGGGAGCTGTTTTTT
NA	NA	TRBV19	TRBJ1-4	CASSIDAGSSEKLFF	TGTGCCAGTAGTATAGATGCGGGGTCGAGTGAAAAACTGTTTTTT
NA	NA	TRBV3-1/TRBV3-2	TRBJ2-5	CASSQNTGEGETQYF	TGTGCCAGCAGCCAGAATACAGGGGAGGGAGAGACCCAGTACTTC
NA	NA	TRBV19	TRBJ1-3	CASSMVPASGNTIYF	TGTGCCAGTAGTATGGTACCGGCCTCTGGAAACACCATATATTTT
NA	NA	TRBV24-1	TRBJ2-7	CATSDDYEQYF	TGTGCCACCAGCGATGACTACGAGCAGTACTTC
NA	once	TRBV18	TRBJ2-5	CASSPPLDFGETQYF	TGTGCCAGCTCACCACCGCTCGATTTTGGAGAGACCCAGTACTTC